This T cell receptor (beta chain) derives from a study of human T cells and chemical hapten exposure listed by TCRdb under 2021. Looking at the study overall: For sensitization, 2% DPC in acetone was applied to a 2 cm by 2 cm area of upper inner arm skin. Throughout the study period of around 25 weeks, patients also received therapeutic DPC doses to the scalp every week. Patch tests used Finn chambers with 0.01% DPC on the upper back, scored after 6 days by International Contact Dermatitis Research Group standards. Alopecia areata with under or over 50% scalp involvement, alopecia totalis and alopecia universalis were represented in the patient cohort, which was mostly female. Libraries were pooled for sequencing, and per-sample TCR yields varied mainly because of small differences in library volumes within the pool. The study tracked peripheral blood TCR repertoire changes in vivo during primary and secondary sensitization to the hapten diphenylcyclopropenone (DPC) in alopecia patients. Blood samples were taken from patients before sensitization (week 0) and at 2, 6 and about 24 weeks after DPC sensitization. For TCR sequencing, blood came from 25 to 35 alopecia patients at anywhere from one to four time points (pre-sensitization, 2, 6 and 24 weeks).

From a lookup of the germline V gene, CDR1 and CDR2 are KGHDR and SFDVKD. The germline V end is reduced by 7 bases and the J end by 6 bases; junction bases left unmatched: 6. The CDR3 covers 14 residues, taking in both the cysteine and the phenylalanine. The CDR3 DNA has 42 bases and is translated from base 1. Interpreted using the paper, the time point label stands for: patch test 2, 6 weeks after DPC sensitization. What this sample's treatment or condition label stands for: therapeutic diphenylcyclopropenone sensitization with weekly scalp DPC. Blood at each patch-test visit was drawn before the patch test was applied. To be eligible, patients had to be aged 18 to 70, diagnosed with alopecia and judged suitable for DPC therapy, while pregnant patients were excluded. Total RNA was extracted from unfractionated whole blood that had been collected in Tempus Blood RNA tubes. This clonotype was recorded many times. Its antigen is currently not known. No quality values exist for individual bases; no much larger clone is one base distant.

Beyond this particular receptor, the publication reports: All patients had alopecia, a presumed autoimmune disease, so their immune response might differ from that of healthy individuals. DPC sensitization did not change how many TCRs were above 1 in 1000 frequency, and no evidence was found of alterations in global repertoire structure. Significantly more large CDR3 similarity clusters were formed by expanded TCRs than by pre-sensitization or healthy control sets, consistent with antigen-driven responses. Patch test score correlated positively with the number of PT1 expanded TCRs, reaching significance at thresholds 8, 16 and 32 but not at 4. After repeated subsampling, changes were observed in the strength of the expansion versus patch-test correlation and in the threshold at which the correlation became significant.

Receptors were amplified or captured by RACE. This sample was sequenced with a NextSeq 500. During library preparation, unique molecular identifiers were attached to individual cDNA molecules so that TCRs could be counted quantitatively and reproducibly. Each blood RNA sample was used to sequence both TCR alpha and TCR beta chains. The study's own analysis went as follows. Samples had a median of 95,638 TCRs, with a range from about 23,224 to 690,600. V, J and CDR3 annotation of the TCR reads was carried out using the Decombinator software suite. For the PS versus PT1 abundance plots, all samples were subsampled to the same number of TCRs (28,000). Expanded TCRs were defined as absent before sensitization and observed at least eight times at the 2-week time point. In-frame beta chains were kept once TCRdb had trimmed the public reads at Q25 with fastp and called clones with MiXCR. Rows are combined by CDR3 protein, so each entry shows the most common genes and DNA. TCRdb's processing, not the authors' own work, is the source of the V and J calls. This sample has approximately 84,000 distinct CDR3 sequences in its table, and around a tenth of those were observed once. Around 1.6% of the sample comes from the top ten.

This material consisted of whole blood, taken in connection with sensitization to the hapten diphenylcyclopropenone (DPC). Recombination connected TRBV24-1 to TRBJ2-7; TRBD1 lines up with 12 middle nucleotides. The TCR originated in a man aged 18 to 29 with alopecia areata. Some clones in this sample may be carry-over from other donors' samples. CDR3 sequence: CATSDPGQGAEQYF. Here is the DNA: TGTGCCACCAGCGACCCGGGACAGGGGGCCGAGCAGTACTTC.